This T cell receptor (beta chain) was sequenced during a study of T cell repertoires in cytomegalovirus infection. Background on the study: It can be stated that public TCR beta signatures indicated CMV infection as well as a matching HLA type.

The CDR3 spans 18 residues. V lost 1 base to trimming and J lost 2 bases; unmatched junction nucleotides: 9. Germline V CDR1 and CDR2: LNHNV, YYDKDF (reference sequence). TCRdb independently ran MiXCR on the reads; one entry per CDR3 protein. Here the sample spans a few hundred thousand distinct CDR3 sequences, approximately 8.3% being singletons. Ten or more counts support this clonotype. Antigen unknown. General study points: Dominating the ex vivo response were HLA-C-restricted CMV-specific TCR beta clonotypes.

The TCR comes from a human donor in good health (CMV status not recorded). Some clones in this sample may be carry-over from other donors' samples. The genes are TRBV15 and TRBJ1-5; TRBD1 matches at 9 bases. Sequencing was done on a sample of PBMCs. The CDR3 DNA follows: TGTGCCACCAGCAGAGGTGGGACAGGGAATCTGGGCAATCAGCCCCAGCATTTT. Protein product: CATSRGGTGNLGNQPQHF. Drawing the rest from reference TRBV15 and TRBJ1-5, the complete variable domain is DAMVIQNPRYQVTQFGKPVTLSCSQTLNHNVMYWYQQKSSQAPKLLFHYYDKDFNNEADTPDNFQSRRPNTSFCFLDIRSPGLGDTAMYLCATSRGGTGNLGNQPQHFGDGTRLSIL.